This paragraph reports one TCR beta chain. Its antigen is not known. This specimen comes from a study of OX40 agonist ivuxolimab in advanced cancers. Study-level information: Prior anti-PD-1, anti-PD-L1 or anti-CTLA-4 therapy was allowed; 40% to 50% had some. The study, taken as a whole, reports: Individuals who were partial responders at 0.1-3.0 mg/kg had clonal expansion that ranked among the lowest.

TCRdb's copy holds only in-frame clones and misses some; the assay was immunoSEQ multiplex PCR. The sample lists some 48,000 clones, 80% to 95% seen once, with roughly 6.8% in the top ten. The CDR3 runs to 16 residues. Trimming at V came to 6 bases and at J to 1 base, leaving 8 bases not matched to a gene. Per the germline V gene, CDR1 is MNHEY and CDR2 is SMNVEV (reference sequence). V is TRBV27 and J is TRBJ1-1, with 10 bases aligning to TRBD1. The clonotype originates from an adult with an advanced solid tumor such as melanoma, head and neck, liver or kidney cancer. The specimen was CD4+ or CD8+ T cells sorted from blood, collected in a trial of the OX40 agonist ivuxolimab. This CDR3 reads CASRNRDRGRNTEAFF. CDR3 DNA: TGTGCCAGCAGGAACCGGGACAGGGGTAGGAACACTGAAGCTTTCTTT.